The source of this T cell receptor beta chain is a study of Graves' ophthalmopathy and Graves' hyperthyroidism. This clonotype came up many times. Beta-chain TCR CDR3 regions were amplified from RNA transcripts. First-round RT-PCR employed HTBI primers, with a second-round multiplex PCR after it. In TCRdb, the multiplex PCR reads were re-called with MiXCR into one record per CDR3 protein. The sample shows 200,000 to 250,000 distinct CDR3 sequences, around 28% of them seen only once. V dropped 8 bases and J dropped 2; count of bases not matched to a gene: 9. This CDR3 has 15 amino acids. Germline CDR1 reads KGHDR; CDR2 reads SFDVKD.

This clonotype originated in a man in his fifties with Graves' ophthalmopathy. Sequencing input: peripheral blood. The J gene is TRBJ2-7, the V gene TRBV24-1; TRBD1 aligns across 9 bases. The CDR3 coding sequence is TGTGCCACCACTTTTCCCGGGACAGGGACCTACGAGCAGTACTTC. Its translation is CATTFPGTGTYEQYF.